One sample yielded the 7 T cell receptor beta chains listed below, sequenced in a study of CD8+CD57+ T cells in acquired aplastic anemia. Profiles of TCR beta VDJ and CDR3 were generated from a genomic DNA template. In TCRdb, the reads were re-called with MiXCR into one record per CDR3 protein. Of some 160,000 distinct CDR3 sequences listed, 40% to 50% are singletons. All patients picked for sequencing had shown, by flow cytometry, an expansion of CD8+CD57+ cells. The sample comprised sorted CD4+, CD8+, or CD8+CD57+ T cells (not recorded which) from PBMCs. Receptor source: a human donor with aplastic anemia.

The chain joins TRBV10-2 to TRBJ2-5, with 8 positions matching TRBD2. Trimming removed 6 bases from V and 4 bases from J; junction bases left unmatched: 10. CDR3 length: 15 residues. Germline CDR1 and CDR2: WSHSY and SAAADI. The CDR3 reads CASRSLSGSRETQYF. CDR3 sequence (DNA): TGCGCCAGCAGATCCTTAAGCGGGAGTAGAGAGACCCAGTACTTC.

This clonotype was seen repeatedly, ten times or more. The gene calls are TRBV7-9 and TRBJ1-1; D is perhaps TRBD1 (6 bases). V was shortened by 1 base and J by 8 bases, with 14 bases between the two germline ends. Looked up from germline, CDR1 is SEHNR and CDR2 is FQNEAQ (reference sequence). There are 14 residues in the CDR3. In nucleotides, the CDR3 is TGTGCCAGCAGCTTAGGGACAGCGGGAAACGAAGCTTTCTTT. Translating gives CASSLGTAGNEAFF.

V is TRBV5-1 and J is TRBJ1-2, with a possible D match to TRBD1 (5 bases). Trimming pared 4 bases from V and 0 bases from J, leaving 13 bases between. The CDR3 covers 15 residues. CDR1 SGHRS and CDR2 YFSETQ come from the germline V gene. The CDR3 protein is CASSPGGEANYGYTF. The CDR3 DNA is TGCGCCAGCAGCCCGGGGGGGGAAGCTAACTATGGCTACACCTTC.

J is TRBJ2-7 and V is TRBV24-1; D is unclear. Trimming pared 3 bases from V and 0 bases from J, leaving 8 bases between. The CDR3 is 14 residues long. Per the germline V gene, CDR1 is KGHDR and CDR2 is SFDVKD. Written as DNA, the CDR3 is TGTGCCACCAGTGATACAGCCCGCTCCTACGAGCAGTACTTC. Its translation is CATSDTARSYEQYF.

J is TRBJ2-7 and V is TRBV15; no clear D gene. The germline V and J ends were trimmed by 3 bases and 0 bases, with 6 bases remaining between them. Germline CDR1 is LNHNV and CDR2 is YYDKDF (reference sequence). The CDR3 has 13 amino acids. CDR3 DNA: TGTGCCACCAGCAGCTCGGGCTCCTACGAGCAGTACTTC. Residues: CATSSSGSYEQYF.

This clonotype appeared a single time. The V gene is TRBV6-1, the J gene TRBJ1-1; 9 bases are shared with TRBD1. CDR1 is MNHNS and CDR2 is SASEGT in the germline V gene. V gave up 9 bases and J gave up 0 bases; unmatched junction bases: 8. CDR3 size: 15 residues. Written as DNA, the CDR3 is TGTGCCAGTACTGGGACAGGGCGAATGAACACTGAAGCTTTCTTT. Translating gives CASTGTGRMNTEAFF.

Remarks on this clonotype: A much larger clonotype is one base distant, so this may be a read error. The rearrangement uses TRBV7-9 and TRBJ2-7; D may be TRBD2 (6 bases). CDR3 length equals 14 residues. The germline V gene encodes CDR1 SEHNR and CDR2 FQNEAQ (reference sequence). V gave up 5 bases and J gave up 3 bases, with 14 bases separating them. The CDR3 here is CASSLSRRDYEQYF. Here the CDR3 DNA reads TGTGCCAGCAGCCTTAGCAGGAGGGACTACGAGCAGTACTTC.